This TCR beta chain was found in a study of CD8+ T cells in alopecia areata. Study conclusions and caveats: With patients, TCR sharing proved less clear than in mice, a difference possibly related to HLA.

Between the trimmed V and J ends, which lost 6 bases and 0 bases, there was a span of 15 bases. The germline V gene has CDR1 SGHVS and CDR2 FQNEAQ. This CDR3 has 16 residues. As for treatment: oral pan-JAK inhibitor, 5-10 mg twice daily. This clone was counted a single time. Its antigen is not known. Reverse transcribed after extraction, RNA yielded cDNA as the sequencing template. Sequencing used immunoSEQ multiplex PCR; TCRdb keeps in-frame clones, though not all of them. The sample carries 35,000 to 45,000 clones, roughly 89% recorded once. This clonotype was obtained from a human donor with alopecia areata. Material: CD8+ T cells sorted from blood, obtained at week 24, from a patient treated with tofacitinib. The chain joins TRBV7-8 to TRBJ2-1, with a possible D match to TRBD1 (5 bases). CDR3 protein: CASRNTGQGSYNEQFF. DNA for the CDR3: TGTGCCAGCAGAAATACCGGGCAGGGCTCCTACAATGAGCAGTTCTTC.